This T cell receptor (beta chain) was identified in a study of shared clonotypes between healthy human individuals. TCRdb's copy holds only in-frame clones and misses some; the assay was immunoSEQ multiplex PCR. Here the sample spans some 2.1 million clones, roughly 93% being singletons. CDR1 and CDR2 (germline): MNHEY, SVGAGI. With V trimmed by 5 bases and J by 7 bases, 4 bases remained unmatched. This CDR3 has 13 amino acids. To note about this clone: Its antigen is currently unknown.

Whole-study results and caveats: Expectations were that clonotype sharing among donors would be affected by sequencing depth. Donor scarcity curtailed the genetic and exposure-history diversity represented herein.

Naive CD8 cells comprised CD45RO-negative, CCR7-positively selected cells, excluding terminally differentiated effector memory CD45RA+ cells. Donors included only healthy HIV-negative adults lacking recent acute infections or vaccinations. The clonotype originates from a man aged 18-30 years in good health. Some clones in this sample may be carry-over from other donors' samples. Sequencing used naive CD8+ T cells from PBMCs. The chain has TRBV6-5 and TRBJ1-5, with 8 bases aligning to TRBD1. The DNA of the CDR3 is TGTGCCAGCAGTCCTGACAGGGGCCAGCCCCAGCATTTT. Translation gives CASSPDRGQPQHF.